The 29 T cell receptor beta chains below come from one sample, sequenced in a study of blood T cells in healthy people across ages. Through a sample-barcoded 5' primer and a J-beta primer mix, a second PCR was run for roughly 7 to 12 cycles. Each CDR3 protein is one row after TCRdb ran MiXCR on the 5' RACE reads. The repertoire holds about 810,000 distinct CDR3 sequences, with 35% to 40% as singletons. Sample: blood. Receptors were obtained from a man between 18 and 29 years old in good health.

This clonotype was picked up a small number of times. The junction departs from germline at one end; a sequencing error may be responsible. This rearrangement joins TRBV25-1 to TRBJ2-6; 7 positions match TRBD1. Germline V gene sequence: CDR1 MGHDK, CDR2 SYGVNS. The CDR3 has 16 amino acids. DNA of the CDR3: TGTGCCGGCAGTGAATGGACAGGAACCGGGGCCAACGTCCTGACTTTC. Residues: CAGSEWTGTGANVLTF.

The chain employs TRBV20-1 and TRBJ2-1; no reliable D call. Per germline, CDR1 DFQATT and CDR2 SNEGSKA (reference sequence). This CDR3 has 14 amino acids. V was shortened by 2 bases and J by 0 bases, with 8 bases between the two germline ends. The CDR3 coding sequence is TGCAGTGCTAGAAAAGCGTCCTCCTACAATGAGCAGTTCTTC. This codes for CSARKASSYNEQFF.

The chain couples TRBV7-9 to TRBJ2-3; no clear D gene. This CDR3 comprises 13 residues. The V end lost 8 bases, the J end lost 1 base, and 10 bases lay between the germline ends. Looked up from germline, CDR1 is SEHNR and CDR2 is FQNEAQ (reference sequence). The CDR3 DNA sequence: TGTGCCAGCGGGCTAGTCCGCACAGATACGCAGTATTTT. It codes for CASGLVRTDTQYF.

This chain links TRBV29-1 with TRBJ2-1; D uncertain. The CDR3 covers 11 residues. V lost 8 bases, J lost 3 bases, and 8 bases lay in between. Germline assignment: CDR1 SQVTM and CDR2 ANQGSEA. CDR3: CSQVGYNEQFF. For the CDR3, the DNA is TGCAGCCAAGTCGGCTACAATGAGCAGTTCTTC.

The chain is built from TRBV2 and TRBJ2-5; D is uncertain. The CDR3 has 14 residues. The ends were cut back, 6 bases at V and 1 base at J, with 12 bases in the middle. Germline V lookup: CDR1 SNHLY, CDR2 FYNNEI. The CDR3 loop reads CASRTRVPQETQYF. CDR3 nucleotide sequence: TGTGCCAGCAGAACGCGCGTTCCCCAAGAGACCCAGTACTTC.

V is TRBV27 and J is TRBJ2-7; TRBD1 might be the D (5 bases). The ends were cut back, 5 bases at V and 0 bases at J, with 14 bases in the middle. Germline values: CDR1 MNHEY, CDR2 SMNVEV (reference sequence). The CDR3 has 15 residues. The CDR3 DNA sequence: TGTGCCAGCAGTCAACTGGGGCCGATCTCCTACGAGCAGTACTTC. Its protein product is CASSQLGPISYEQYF.

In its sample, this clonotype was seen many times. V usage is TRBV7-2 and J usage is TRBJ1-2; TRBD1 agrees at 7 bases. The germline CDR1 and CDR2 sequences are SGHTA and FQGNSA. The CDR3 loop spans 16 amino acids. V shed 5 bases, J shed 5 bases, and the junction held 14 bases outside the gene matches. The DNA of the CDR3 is TGTGCCAGCAGCGTAAGCCTCCGGACAGGCTTATATGGCTACACCTTC. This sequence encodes CASSVSLRTGLYGYTF.

The CDR3 DNA sequence: TGCGCCAGCAGCCAAGCCGGGATCATGGCGGGGAGCTCCTACAATGAGCAGTTCTTC. Its translation is CASSQAGIMAGSSYNEQFF. The chain employs TRBV4-1 and TRBJ2-1; D possibly corresponds to TRBD2 (6 bases). The ends were cut back, 1 base at V and 0 bases at J, with 19 bases in the middle. The germline gives CDR1 MGHRA, CDR2 YSYEKL. CDR3 size: 19 residues.

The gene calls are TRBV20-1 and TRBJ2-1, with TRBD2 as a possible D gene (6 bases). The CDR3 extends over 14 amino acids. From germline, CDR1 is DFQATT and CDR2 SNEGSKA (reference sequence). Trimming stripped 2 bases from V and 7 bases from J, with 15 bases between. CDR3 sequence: CSARRRGFGNEQFF. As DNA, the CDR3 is TGCAGTGCTAGAAGACGGGGGTTTGGGAATGAGCAGTTCTTC.

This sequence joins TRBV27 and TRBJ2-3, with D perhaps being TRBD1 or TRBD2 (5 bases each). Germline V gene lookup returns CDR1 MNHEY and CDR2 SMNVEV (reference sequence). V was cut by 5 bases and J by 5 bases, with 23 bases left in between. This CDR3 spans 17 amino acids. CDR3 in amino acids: CASSPRFWGKAQDTQYF. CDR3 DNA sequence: TGTGCCAGCAGTCCCCGTTTTTGGGGGAAGGCACAAGATACGCAGTATTTT.

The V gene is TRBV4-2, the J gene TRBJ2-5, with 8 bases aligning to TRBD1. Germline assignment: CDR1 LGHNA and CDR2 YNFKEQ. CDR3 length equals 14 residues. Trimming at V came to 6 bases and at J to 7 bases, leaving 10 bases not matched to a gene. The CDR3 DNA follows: TGTGCCAGCAGTCCCGGACAGGGTACAGGGACCCAGTACTTC. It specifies CASSPGQGTGTQYF.

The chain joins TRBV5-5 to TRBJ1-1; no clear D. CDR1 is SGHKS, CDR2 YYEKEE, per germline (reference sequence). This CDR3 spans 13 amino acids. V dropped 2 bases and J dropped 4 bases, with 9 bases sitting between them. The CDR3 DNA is TGTGCCAGCAGCTTTCTACTGGGCACTGAAGCTTTCTTT. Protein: CASSFLLGTEAFF.

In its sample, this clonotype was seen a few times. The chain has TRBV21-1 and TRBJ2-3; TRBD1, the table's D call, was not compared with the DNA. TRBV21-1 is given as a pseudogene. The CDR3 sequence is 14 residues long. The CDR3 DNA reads TGTGCCAGCGGGAGACAGGGGCTCACAGATACGCAGTATTTT. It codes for CASGRQGLTDTQYF.

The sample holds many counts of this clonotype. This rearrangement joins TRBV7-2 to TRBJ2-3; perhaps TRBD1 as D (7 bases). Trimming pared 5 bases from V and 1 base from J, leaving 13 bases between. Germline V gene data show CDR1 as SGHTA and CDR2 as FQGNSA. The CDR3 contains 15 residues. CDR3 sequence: CASSGGTARTDTQYF. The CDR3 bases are TGTGCCAGCAGCGGAGGGACAGCGCGCACAGATACGCAGTATTTT.

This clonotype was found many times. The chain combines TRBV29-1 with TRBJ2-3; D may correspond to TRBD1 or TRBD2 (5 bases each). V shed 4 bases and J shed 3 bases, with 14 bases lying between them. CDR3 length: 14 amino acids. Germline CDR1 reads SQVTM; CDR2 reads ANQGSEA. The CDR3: CSVGRDGATDTQYF. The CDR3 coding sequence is TGCAGCGTTGGCCGGGACGGAGCAACAGATACGCAGTATTTT.

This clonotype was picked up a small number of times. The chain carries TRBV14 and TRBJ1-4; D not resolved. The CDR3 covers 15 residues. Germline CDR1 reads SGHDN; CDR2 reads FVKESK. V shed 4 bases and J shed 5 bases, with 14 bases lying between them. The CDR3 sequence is CASSPRVGRNEKLFF. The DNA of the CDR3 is TGTGCCAGCAGCCCCCGGGTCGGCCGAAATGAAAAACTGTTTTTT.

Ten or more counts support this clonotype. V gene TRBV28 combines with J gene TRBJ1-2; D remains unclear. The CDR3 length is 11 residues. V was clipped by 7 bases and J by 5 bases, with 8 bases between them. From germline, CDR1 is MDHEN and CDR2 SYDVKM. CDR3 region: CASTQEYGYTF. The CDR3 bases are TGTGCCAGCACCCAGGAGTATGGCTACACCTTC.

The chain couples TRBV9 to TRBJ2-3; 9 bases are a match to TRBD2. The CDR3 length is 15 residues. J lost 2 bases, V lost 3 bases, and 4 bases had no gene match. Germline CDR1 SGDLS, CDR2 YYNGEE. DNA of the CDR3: TGTGCCAGCAGCGCCGGACTAGCGATCACAGATACGCAGTATTTT. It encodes CASSAGLAITDTQYF. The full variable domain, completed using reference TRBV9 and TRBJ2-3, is DSGVTQTPKHLITATGQRVTLRCSPRSGDLSVYWYQQSLDQGLQFLIQYYNGEERAKGNILERFSAQQFPDLHSELNLSSLELGDSALYFCASSAGLAITDTQYFGPGTRLTVL.

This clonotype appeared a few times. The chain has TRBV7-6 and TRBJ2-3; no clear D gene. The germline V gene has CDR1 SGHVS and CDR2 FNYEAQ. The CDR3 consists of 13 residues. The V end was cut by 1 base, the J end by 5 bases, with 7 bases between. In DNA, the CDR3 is TGTGCCAGCAGCTTAGTCGGTCTAGATACGCAGTATTTT. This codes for CASSLVGLDTQYF.

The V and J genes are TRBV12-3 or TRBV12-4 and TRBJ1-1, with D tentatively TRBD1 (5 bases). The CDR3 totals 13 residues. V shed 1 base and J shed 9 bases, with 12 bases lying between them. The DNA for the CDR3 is TGTGCCAGCAGTTTAGGTGGGGCCCGGAAAGCTTTCTTT. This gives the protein CASSLGGARKAFF.

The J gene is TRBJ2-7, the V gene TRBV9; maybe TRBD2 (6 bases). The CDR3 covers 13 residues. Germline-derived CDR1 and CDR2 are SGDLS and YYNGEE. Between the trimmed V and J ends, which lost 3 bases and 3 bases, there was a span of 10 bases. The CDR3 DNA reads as TGTGCCAGCAGCGGGGAGGTGTTCTACGAGCAGTACTTC. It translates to CASSGEVFYEQYF.

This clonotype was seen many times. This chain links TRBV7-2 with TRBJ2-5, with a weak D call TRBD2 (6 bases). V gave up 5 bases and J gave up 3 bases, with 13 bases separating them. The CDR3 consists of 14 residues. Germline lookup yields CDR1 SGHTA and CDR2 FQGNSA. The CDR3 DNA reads TGTGCCAGCAGCCGTGGGACTGCAGAAGAGACCCAGTACTTC. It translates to CASSRGTAEETQYF.

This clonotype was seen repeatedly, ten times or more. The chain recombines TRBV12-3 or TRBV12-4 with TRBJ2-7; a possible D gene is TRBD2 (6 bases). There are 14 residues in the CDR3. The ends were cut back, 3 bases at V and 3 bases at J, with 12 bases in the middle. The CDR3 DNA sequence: TGTGCCAGCAGTTTGGAGGGTGCTCGCTACGAGCAGTACTTC. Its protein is CASSLEGARYEQYF.

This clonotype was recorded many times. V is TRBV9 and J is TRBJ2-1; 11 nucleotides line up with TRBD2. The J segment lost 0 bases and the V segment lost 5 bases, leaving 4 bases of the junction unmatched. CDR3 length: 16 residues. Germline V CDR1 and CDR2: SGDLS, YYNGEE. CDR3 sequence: CASSMTSGASYNEQFF. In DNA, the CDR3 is TGTGCCAGCAGTATGACTAGCGGGGCCTCCTACAATGAGCAGTTCTTC.

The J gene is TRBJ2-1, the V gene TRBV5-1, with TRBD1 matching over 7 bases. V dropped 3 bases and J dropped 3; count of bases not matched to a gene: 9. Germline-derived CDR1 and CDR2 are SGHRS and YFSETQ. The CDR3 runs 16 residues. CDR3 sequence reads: CASSSTSRTGYNEQFF. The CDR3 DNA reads TGCGCCAGCAGCTCAACCTCCAGGACAGGCTACAATGAGCAGTTCTTC.

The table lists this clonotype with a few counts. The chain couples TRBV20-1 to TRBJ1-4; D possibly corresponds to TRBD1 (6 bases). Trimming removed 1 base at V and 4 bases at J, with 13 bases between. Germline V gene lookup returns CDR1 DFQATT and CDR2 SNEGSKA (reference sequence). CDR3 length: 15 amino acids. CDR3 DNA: TGCAGTGCTAGAGTACAGGGAGAGGGTAATGAAAAACTGTTTTTT. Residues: CSARVQGEGNEKLFF.

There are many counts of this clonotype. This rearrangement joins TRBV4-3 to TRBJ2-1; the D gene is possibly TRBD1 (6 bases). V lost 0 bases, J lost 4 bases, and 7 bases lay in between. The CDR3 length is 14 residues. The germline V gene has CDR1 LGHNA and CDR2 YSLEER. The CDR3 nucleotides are TGCGCCAGCAGCCAAGAGGGGGCATACAATGAGCAGTTCTTC. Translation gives CASSQEGAYNEQFF.

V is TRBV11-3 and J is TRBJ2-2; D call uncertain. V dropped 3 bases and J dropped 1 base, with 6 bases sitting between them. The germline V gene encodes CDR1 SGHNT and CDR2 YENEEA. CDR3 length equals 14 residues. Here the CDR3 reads CASSLKGNTGELFF. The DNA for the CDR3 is TGTGCCAGCAGCTTGAAGGGGAACACCGGGGAGCTGTTTTTT.

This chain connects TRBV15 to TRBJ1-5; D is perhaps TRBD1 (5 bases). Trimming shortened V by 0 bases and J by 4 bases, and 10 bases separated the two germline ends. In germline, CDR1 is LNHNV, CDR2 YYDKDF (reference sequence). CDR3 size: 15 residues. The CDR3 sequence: CATSRDRARNQPQHF. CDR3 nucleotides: TGTGCCACCAGCAGAGACAGGGCTAGAAATCAGCCCCAGCATTTT.